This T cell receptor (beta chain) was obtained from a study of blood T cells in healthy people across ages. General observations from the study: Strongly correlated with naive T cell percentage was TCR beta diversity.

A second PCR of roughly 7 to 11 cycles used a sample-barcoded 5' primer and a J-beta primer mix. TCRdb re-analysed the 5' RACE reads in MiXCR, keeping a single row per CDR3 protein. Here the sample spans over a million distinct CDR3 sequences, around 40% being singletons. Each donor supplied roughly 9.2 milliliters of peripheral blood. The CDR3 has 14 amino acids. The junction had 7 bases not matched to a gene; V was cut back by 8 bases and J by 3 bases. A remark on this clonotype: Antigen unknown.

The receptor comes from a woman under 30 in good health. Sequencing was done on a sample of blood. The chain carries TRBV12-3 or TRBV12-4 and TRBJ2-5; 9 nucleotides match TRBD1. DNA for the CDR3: TGTGCCAGCGCTCGGGACAGGGAGGAAGAGACCCAGTACTTC. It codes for CASARDREEETQYF.